This T cell receptor beta chain appears in the sequencing data of a study of shared clonotypes between healthy human individuals. The junction had 8 bases not matched to a gene; V was cut back by 5 bases and J by 3 bases. The CDR3 contains 17 residues. Looked up from germline, CDR1 is MGHRA and CDR2 is YSYEKL. Terminally differentiated effector memory CD45RA+ cells were left out of the naive CD8 fraction, which was CD45RO-negative and positively selected for CCR7. The assay was immunoSEQ multiplex PCR, and TCRdb's table has in-frame clones only and misses some. The sample gives approximately 1.9 million clones, 90% to 95% of which show up once; around 1.7% is in the top ten.

The chain recombines TRBV4-1 with TRBJ2-3; the match to TRBD2 covers 13 bases. Sample: naive CD8+ T cells from PBMCs. The sequence came from a man aged 18 to 30 in good health. Some clones in this sample may be carry-over from other donors' samples. The CDR3 region is CASSATSGRALTDTQYF. The CDR3 DNA follows: TGCGCCAGCAGCGCTACTAGCGGGAGGGCCCTAACAGATACGCAGTATTTT.